The entry below gives a single TCR beta chain sequence along with its context. This sample was included in a study of blood T cell repertoires in COVID-19. Original methodology: Estimation of nucleated cell counts relied on the amplification of reference gene primers. TCRdb's table, derived via immunoSEQ multiplex PCR, lists solely in-frame clones and lacks some. Clone size and V and J calls were adopted from that table, with D and trimming inferred from the DNA. The sample has about 190,000 clones, 78% seen once. Germline trimming cut 5 bases from V and 1 base from J; bases unmatched to any gene: 9. The CDR3 runs to 17 residues. Germline V CDR1 and CDR2: MDHEN, SYDVKM.

The J gene is TRBJ1-1, the V gene TRBV28; 11 bases line up with TRBD1. The receptor comes from a woman aged 80 or over with active or convalescent COVID-19. The sample was peripheral blood. Here the CDR3 reads CASSPRTGGRGNTEAFF. For the CDR3, the DNA is TGTGCCAGCAGTCCCCGGACAGGGGGCAGGGGGAACACTGAAGCTTTCTTT.